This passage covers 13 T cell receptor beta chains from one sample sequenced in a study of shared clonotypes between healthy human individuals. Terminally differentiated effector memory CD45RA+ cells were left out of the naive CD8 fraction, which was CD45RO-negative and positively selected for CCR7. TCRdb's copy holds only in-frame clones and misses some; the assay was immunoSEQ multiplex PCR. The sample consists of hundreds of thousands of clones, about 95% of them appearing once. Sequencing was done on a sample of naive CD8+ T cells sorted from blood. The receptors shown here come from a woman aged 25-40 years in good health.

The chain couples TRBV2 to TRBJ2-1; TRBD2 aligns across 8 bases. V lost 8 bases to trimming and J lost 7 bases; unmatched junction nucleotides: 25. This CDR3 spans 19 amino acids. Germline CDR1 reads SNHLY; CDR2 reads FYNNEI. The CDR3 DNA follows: TGTGCCAGCGGGGATCCTAAAAGCGGGAGCAAGGAATTTCGTAATGAGCAGTTCTTC. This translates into CASGDPKSGSKEFRNEQFF.

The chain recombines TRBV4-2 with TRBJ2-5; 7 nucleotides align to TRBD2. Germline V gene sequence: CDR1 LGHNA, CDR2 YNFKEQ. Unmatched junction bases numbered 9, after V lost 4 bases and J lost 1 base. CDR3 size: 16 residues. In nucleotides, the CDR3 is TGTGCCAGCAGCCGCGGAGGCGGGACTATCCAAGAGACCCAGTACTTC. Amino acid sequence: CASSRGGGTIQETQYF.

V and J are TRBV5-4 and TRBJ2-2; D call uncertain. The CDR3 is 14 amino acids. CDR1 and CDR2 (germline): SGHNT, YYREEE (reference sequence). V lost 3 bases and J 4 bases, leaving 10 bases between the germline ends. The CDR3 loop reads CASSWVPATGELFF. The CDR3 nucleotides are TGTGCCAGCAGCTGGGTGCCCGCCACCGGGGAGCTGTTTTTT.

The CDR3 protein is CASTLAGRVYGYTF. DNA of the CDR3: TGTGCCAGCACCCTGGCGGGGCGCGTCTATGGCTACACCTTC. This chain uses TRBV28 with TRBJ1-2; a weak D match, TRBD1 (5 bases). Trimming removed 7 bases from V and 4 bases from J, with 16 bases in between. CDR1 and CDR2 (germline): MDHEN, SYDVKM. The CDR3 has 14 amino acids.

CDR3 residues: CASRDLDHRGRGYGYTF. CDR3 nucleotides: TGTGCCAGCAGAGATCTCGATCACAGGGGTCGAGGCTATGGCTACACCTTC. The gene calls are TRBV9 and TRBJ1-2; TRBD1 matches 7 bases. This CDR3 contains 17 residues. J lost 4 bases, V lost 5 bases, and 17 bases had no gene match. Germline lookup yields CDR1 SGDLS and CDR2 YYNGEE. Complete variable domain (other parts from reference TRBV9 and TRBJ1-2): DSGVTQTPKHLITATGQRVTLRCSPRSGDLSVYWYQQSLDQGLQFLIQYYNGEERAKGNILERFSAQQFPDLHSELNLSSLELGDSALYFCASRDLDHRGRGYGYTFGSGTRLTVV.

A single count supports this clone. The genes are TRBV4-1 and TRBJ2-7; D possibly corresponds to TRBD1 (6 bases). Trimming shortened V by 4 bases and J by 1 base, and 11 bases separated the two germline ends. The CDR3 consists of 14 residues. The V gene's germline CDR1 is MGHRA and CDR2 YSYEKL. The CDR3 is CASSPFRGSYEQYF. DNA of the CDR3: TGCGCCAGCAGCCCCTTCAGGGGATCCTACGAGCAGTACTTC.

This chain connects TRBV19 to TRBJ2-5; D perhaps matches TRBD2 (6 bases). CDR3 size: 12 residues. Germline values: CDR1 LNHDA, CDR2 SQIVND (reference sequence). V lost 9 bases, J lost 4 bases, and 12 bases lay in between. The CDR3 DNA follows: TGTGCCAGCCGGGGGTTTGGAGAGACCCAGTACTTC. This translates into CASRGFGETQYF. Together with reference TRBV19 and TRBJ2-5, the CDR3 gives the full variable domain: DGGITQSPKYLFRKEGQNVTLSCEQNLNHDAMYWYRQDPGQGLRLIYYSQIVNDFQKGDIAEGYSVSREKKESFPLTVTSAQKNPTAFYLCASRGFGETQYFGPGTRLLVL.

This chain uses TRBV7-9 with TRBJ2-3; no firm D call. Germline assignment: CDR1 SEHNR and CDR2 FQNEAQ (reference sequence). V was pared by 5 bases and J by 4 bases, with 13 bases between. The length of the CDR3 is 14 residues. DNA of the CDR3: TGTGCCAGCAGCCCCTTCCCAGCCCCAGATACGCAGTATTTT. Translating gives CASSPFPAPDTQYF.

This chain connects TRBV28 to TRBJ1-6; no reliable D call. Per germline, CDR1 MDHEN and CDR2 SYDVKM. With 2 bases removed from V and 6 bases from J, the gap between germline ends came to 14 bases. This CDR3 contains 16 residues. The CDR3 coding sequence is TGTGCCAGCAGTTTACCCTGGAGAGGCCCTAATTCACCCCTCCACTTT. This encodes CASSLPWRGPNSPLHF.

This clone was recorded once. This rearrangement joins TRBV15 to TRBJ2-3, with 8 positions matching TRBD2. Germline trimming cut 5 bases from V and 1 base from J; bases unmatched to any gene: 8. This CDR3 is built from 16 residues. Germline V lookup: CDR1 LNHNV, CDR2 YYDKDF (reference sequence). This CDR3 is CATSVIAGTGTDTQYF. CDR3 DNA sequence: TGTGCCACCAGCGTTATAGCGGGGACGGGCACAGATACGCAGTATTTT.

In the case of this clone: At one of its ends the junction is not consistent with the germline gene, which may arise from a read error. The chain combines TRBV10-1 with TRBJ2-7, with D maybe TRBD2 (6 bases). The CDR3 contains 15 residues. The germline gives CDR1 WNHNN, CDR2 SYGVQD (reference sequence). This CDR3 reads CASSDPGLQSPYFHF. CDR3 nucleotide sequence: TGCGCCAGCAGCGACCCGGGACTGCAATCCCCCTACTTTCACTTC.

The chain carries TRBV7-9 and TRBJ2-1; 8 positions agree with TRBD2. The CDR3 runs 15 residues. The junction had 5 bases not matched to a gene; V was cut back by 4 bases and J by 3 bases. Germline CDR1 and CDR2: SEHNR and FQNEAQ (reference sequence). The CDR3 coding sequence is TGTGCCAGCAGCTCCCTCGGGACTAGCTACAATGAGCAGTTCTTC. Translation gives CASSSLGTSYNEQFF.

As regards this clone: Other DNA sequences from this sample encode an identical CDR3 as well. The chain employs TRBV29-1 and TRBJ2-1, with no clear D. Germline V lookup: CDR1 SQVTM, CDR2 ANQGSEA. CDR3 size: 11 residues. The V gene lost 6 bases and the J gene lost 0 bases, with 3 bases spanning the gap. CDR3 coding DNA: TGCAGCGTCCCCTCCTACAATGAGCAGTTCTTC. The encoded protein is CSVPSYNEQFF.